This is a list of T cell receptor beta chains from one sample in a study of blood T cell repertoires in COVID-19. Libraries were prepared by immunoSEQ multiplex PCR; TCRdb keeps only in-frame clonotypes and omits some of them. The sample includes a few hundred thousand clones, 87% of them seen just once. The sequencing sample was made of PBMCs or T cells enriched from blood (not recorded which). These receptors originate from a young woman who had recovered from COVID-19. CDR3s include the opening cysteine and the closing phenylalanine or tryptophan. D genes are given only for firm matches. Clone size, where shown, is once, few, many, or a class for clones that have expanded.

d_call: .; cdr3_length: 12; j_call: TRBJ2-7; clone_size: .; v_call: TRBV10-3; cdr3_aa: CAAGPPAGEQYF; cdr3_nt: TGTGCCGCGGGTCCCCCCGCGGGCGAGCAGTACTTC
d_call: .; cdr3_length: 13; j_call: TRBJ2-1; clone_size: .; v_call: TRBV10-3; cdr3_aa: CAISETASGEQFF; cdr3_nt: TGTGCCATCAGTGAGACCGCGTCTGGTGAGCAGTTCTTC
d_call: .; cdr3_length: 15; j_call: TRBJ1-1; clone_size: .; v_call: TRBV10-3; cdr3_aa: CAIRQAMDMNTEAFF; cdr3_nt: TGTGCCATCCGTCAGGCTATGGATATGAACACTGAAGCTTTCTTT
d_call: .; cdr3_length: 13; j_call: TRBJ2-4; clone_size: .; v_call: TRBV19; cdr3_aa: CASRLGAGNIQYF; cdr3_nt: TGTGCCAGCCGCCTGGGGGCCGGAAACATTCAGTACTTC
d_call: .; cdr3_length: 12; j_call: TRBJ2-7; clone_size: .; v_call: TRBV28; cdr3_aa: CASRTQGREQYF; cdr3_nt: TGTGCCAGCAGGACCCAGGGCCGAGAGCAGTACTTC
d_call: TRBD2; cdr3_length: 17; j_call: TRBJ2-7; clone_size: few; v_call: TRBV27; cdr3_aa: CASSLSPAGELHYEQYF; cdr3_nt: TGTGCCAGCAGTTTAAGTCCAGCGGGAGAACTTCACTACGAGCAGTACTTC
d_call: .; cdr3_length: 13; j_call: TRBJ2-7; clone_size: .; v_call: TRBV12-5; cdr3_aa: CASGLQGTYEQYF; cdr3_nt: TGTGCTAGTGGTTTGCAGGGTACCTACGAGCAGTACTTC
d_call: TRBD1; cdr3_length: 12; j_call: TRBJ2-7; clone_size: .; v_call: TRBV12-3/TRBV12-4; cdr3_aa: CASSADRDEQYF; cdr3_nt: TGTGCCAGCAGTGCTGACAGGGACGAGCAGTACTTC
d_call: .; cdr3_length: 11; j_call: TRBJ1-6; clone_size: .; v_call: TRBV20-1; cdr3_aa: CSAGLNSPLHF; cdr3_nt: TGCAGTGCTGGACTTAATTCACCCCTCCACTTT
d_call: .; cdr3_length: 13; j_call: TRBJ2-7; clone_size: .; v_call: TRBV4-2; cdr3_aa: CASSPPGSDEQYF; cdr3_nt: TGTGCCAGCAGCCCCCCGGGGAGCGACGAGCAGTACTTC
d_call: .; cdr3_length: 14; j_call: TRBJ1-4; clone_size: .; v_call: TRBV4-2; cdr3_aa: CASSPARGNEKLFF; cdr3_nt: TGTGCCAGCAGCCCCGCTAGGGGGAATGAAAAACTGTTTTTT
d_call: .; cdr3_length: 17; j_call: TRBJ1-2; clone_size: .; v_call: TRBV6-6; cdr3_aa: CASSRDGGGNVGYGYTF; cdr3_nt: TGTGCCAGCAGCCGAGACGGGGGAGGGAACGTAGGGTATGGCTACACCTTC
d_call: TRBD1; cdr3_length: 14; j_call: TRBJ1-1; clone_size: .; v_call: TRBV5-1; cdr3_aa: CASSGGQLNTEAFF; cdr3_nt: TGCGCCAGCAGCGGGGGACAGTTGAACACTGAAGCTTTCTTT
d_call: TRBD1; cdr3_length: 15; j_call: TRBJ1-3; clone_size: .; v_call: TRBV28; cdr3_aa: CASTTGVRTGNTIYF; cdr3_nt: TGTGCCAGCACTACAGGGGTTAGGACTGGAAACACCATATATTTT
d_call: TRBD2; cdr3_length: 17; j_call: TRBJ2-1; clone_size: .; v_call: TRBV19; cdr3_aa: CASSRGGGSSSYNEQFF; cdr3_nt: TGTGCCAGTAGTCGGGGGGGCGGGTCTAGCTCCTACAATGAGCAGTTCTTC
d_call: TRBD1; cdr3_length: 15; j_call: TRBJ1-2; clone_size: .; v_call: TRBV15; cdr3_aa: CATGTRTGVFYGYTF; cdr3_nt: TGTGCCACCGGCACTAGGACAGGGGTTTTCTATGGCTACACCTTC
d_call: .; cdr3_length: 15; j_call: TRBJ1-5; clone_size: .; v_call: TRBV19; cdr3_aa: CASSIGAPSNQPQHF; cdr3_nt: TGTGCCAGTAGTATTGGGGCACCAAGCAATCAGCCCCAGCATTTT
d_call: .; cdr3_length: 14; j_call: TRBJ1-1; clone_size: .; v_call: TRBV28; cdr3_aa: CASSLLAQNTEAFF; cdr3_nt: TGTGCCAGCAGTTTATTAGCACAGAACACTGAAGCTTTCTTT
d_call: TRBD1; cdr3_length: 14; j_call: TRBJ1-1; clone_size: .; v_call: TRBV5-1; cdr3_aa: CASSPTGGGTEAFF; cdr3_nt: TGCGCCAGCAGCCCGACAGGGGGGGGGACTGAAGCTTTCTTT
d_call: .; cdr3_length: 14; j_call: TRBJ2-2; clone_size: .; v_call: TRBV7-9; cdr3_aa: CASTTVGYTGELFF; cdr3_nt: TGTGCCAGCACCACGGTCGGGTACACCGGGGAGCTGTTTTTT
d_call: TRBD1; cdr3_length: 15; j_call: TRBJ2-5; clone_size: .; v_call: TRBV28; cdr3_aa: CASKPTGGTQETQYF; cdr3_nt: TGTGCCAGCAAACCAACAGGGGGAACACAAGAGACCCAGTACTTC
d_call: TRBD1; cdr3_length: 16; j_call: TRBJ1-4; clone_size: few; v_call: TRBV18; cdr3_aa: CASSPRQGTANEKLFF; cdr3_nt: TGTGCCAGCTCACCACGACAGGGGACAGCTAATGAAAAACTGTTTTTT
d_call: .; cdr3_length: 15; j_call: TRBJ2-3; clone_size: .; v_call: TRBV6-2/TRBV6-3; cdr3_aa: CASSYSLLGPDTQYF; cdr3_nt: TGTGCCAGCAGTTACTCCCTGCTAGGTCCAGATACGCAGTATTTT
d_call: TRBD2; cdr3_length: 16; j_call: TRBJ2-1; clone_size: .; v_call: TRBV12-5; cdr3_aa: CARGLAGGSSYNEQFF; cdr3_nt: TGTGCTAGAGGACTAGCGGGGGGGAGCTCCTACAATGAGCAGTTCTTC
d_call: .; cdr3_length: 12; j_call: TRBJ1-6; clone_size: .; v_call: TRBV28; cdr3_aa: CASSSPNSPLHF; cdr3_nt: TGTGCCAGCAGTTCCCCAAATTCACCCCTCCACTTT
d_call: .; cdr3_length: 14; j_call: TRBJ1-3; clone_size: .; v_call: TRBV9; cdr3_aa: CASSTTYSGNTIYF; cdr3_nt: TGTGCCAGCAGCACCACCTACTCTGGAAACACCATATATTTT
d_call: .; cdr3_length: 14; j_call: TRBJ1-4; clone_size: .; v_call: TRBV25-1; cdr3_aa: CASSDPGGDEKLFF; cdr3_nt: TGTGCCAGCAGTGATCCGGGGGGTGATGAAAAACTGTTTTTT
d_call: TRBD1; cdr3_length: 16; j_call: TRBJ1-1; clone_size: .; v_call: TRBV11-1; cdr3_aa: CASSFQPPGGQTEAFF; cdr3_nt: TGTGCCAGCAGCTTCCAACCTCCAGGGGGCCAGACTGAAGCTTTCTTT
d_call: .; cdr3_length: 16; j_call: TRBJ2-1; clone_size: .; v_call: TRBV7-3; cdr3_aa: CASSLQVGEHQAEQFF; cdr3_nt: TGTGCCAGCAGCTTACAAGTCGGGGAACACCAGGCTGAGCAGTTCTTC
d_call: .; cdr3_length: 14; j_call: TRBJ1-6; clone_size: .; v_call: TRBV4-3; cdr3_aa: CASSYRGGLSPLHF; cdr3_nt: TGCGCCAGCAGCTACCGGGGGGGTCTTTCACCCCTCCACTTT
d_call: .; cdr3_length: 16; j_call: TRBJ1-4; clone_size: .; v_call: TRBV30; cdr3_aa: CAWSRNRVAGNEKLFF; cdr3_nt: TGTGCCTGGAGCCGCAACCGGGTGGCGGGTAATGAAAAACTGTTTTTT